The next 22 T cell receptor beta chains were all read from a single sample in a study of shared clonotypes between healthy human individuals. Profiling relied on immunoSEQ multiplex PCR, and the TCRdb table lists in-frame clones only, not all of them. Here the sample spans about 490,000 clones, about 79% being singletons. Sequenced: PBMCs. The receptors were sampled from a woman aged 40-49 years in good health. Some clones in this sample may be carry-over from other donors' samples.

The chain links TRBV13 to TRBJ2-3, with a weak D call TRBD1 (6 bases). V lost 4 bases and J lost 2, with 13 bases in between. This CDR3 has 15 residues. Germline V gives CDR1 PRHDT, CDR2 FYEKMQ (reference sequence). CDR3 sequence: CASSSRQDHTDTQYF. CDR3 DNA sequence: TGTGCCAGCAGCTCCAGACAGGATCACACAGATACGCAGTATTTT.

In its sample, this clone was seen a few times. The chain links TRBV7-9 to TRBJ2-3, with D possibly TRBD2 on 6 matching bases. The CDR3 is 14 residues long. CDR1 and CDR2 (germline): SEHNR, FQNEAQ (reference sequence). V was trimmed by 5 bases and J by 7 bases, leaving 16 bases between them. The CDR3 DNA reads as TGTGCCAGCAGCACTAGCCAATTAGTATATACGCAGTATTTT. This sequence encodes CASSTSQLVYTQYF.

The V and J genes are TRBV18 and TRBJ2-2, with TRBD2 matching 13 bases. Germline CDR1 is KGHSH and CDR2 is LQKENI. The J segment lost 4 bases and the V segment lost 6 bases, leaving 29 bases of the junction unmatched. This CDR3 spans 24 amino acids. The CDR3: CASSLHQLATVRTSGSSGTGELFF. In nucleotides, the CDR3 is TGTGCCAGCTCCCTCCATCAACTCGCCACTGTAAGGACTAGCGGGAGTTCGGGCACCGGGGAGCTGTTTTTT.

Of note for this clone: This sample also contains other DNA sequences that code for the same CDR3. This chain joins TRBV20-1 and TRBJ1-4; no definite D call. The CDR3 is 11 amino acids. CDR1 and CDR2 (germline): DFQATT, SNEGSKA (reference sequence). V was clipped by 3 bases and J by 2 bases, with 1 base between them. As DNA, the CDR3 is TGCAGTGCTAGGACTAATGAAAAACTGTTTTTT. This encodes CSARTNEKLFF.

Points on this clone: Other DNA sequences within the sample encode an identical CDR3. The chain couples TRBV6-6 to TRBJ1-1; TRBD1 might be the D (6 bases). The CDR3 totals 14 residues. Trimming pared 2 bases from V and 5 bases from J, leaving 12 bases between. Germline V gene lookup returns CDR1 MNHNY and CDR2 SVGAGI (reference sequence). CDR3 coding DNA: TGTGCCAGCAGTTACCCGTCCAGGGGTACTGAAGCTTTCTTT. Protein sequence: CASSYPSRGTEAFF.

In the case of this clone: This probably arose from a read error, given a far larger clone one base away. The rearrangement uses TRBV5-1 and TRBJ2-7; 10 bases match TRBD1. CDR1 is SGHRS and CDR2 is YFSETQ in the germline V gene. The CDR3 sequence is 15 residues long. The CDR3 DNA reads TGCGCCAGCAGGACCGGGACAGGGGACTCCTACGGGCAGTACTTC. Amino acid sequence: CASRTGTGDSYGQYF.

The V and J genes are TRBV19 and TRBJ2-5; D is unclear. The CDR3 length is 13 residues. The germline CDR1 and CDR2 sequences are LNHDA and SQIVND (reference sequence). V dropped 6 bases and J dropped 2 bases, with 10 bases sitting between them. The CDR3 nucleotides read TGTGCCAGTAGAAAACAGCAACAAGAGACCCAGTACTTC. Its translation is CASRKQQQETQYF.

V gene TRBV2 combines with J gene TRBJ2-5; D is unclear. Germline assignment: CDR1 SNHLY and CDR2 FYNNEI. V lost 5 bases to trimming and J lost 5 bases, with 12 bases between them. The CDR3 is 13 amino acids. CDR3 protein: CASSWWVRETQYF. In DNA, the CDR3 is TGTGCCAGCAGTTGGTGGGTACGGGAGACCCAGTACTTC.

This chain links TRBV28 with TRBJ1-1; D might be TRBD1 (5 bases). Looked up from germline, CDR1 is MDHEN and CDR2 is SYDVKM. Trimming cost V 3 bases and J 4 bases, with 15 bases left between them. The CDR3 extends over 15 amino acids. The chain's CDR3 is CASSFPAGSGTEAFF. CDR3 sequence (DNA): TGTGCCAGCAGTTTTCCCGCAGGGTCGGGCACTGAAGCTTTCTTT.

The chain uses TRBV19 and TRBJ2-6; either TRBD1 or TRBD2 may supply D (5 bases each). CDR1 is LNHDA, CDR2 SQIVND, per germline (reference sequence). V shed 5 bases and J shed 0 bases, with 14 bases lying between them. The CDR3 has 17 amino acids. The CDR3 region is CASSLGAPNSGANVLTF. The CDR3 DNA reads as TGTGCCAGTAGTCTCGGGGCTCCCAACTCTGGGGCCAACGTCCTGACTTTC. Looking up the rest from reference TRBV19 and TRBJ2-6 gives the full variable domain: DGGITQSPKYLFRKEGQNVTLSCEQNLNHDAMYWYRQDPGQGLRLIYYSQIVNDFQKGDIAEGYSVSREKKESFPLTVTSAQKNPTAFYLCASSLGAPNSGANVLTFGAGSRLTVL.

This clone has only one observation. The rearrangement uses TRBV28 and TRBJ2-7; the match to TRBD2 covers 9 bases. This CDR3 region has 16 residues. The trim removed 0 bases at V and 5 bases at J, leaving 8 bases unmatched. Germline CDR1 MDHEN, CDR2 SYDVKM. This CDR3 reads CASSLWGSGSRNEQYF. The CDR3 DNA reads TGTGCCAGCAGTTTATGGGGTAGCGGGAGTCGCAACGAGCAGTACTTC.

This clone has a handful of counts. The V call is TRBV28, the J call TRBJ2-7; unclear D gene. V lost 5 bases, J lost 1 base, and 15 bases lay in between. The CDR3 totals 15 residues. Germline CDR1 reads MDHEN; CDR2 reads SYDVKM. The CDR3 sequence is CASSPPLVSSYEQYF. In DNA form, the CDR3 reads TGTGCCAGCAGTCCTCCCTTAGTTTCATCCTACGAGCAGTACTTC.

The chain joins TRBV16 to TRBJ1-1; D is perhaps TRBD1 (6 bases). This CDR3 has 14 residues. Per the germline V gene, CDR1 is KGHSY and CDR2 is FQNENV. V lost 0 bases and J 3 bases, leaving 8 bases between the germline ends. CDR3 sequence reads: CASSQSYRDTEAFF. For the CDR3, the DNA is TGTGCCAGCAGCCAATCATACAGGGACACTGAAGCTTTCTTT.

The J gene is TRBJ1-2, the V gene TRBV7-3, with D tentatively TRBD1 (6 bases). CDR3 size: 13 residues. Per the germline V gene, CDR1 is SGHTA and CDR2 is FQGTGA. Deletions cut 5 bases from V and 7 bases from J, with 14 bases between. DNA of the CDR3: TGTGCCAGCAGCCCAGACAGGATTGTTGGCTACACCTTC. This codes for CASSPDRIVGYTF. The variable domain in full, with the rest retrieved from reference TRBV7-3 and TRBJ1-2, is GAGVSQTPSNKVTEKGKYVELRCDPISGHTALYWYRQSLGQGPEFLIYFQGTGAADDSGLPNDRFFAVRPEGSVSTLKIQRTERGDSAVYLCASSPDRIVGYTFGSGTRLTVV.

The chain joins TRBV11-1 to TRBJ2-3; D tentatively reads TRBD1 or TRBD2 (5 bases each). V was shortened by 4 bases and J by 2 bases, with 13 bases between the two germline ends. Germline CDR1 and CDR2: SGHAT and FQDESV (reference sequence). This CDR3 comprises 15 residues. DNA of the CDR3: TGTGCCAGCAGCTCCGGGGCCACGGACACAGATACGCAGTATTTT. It encodes CASSSGATDTDTQYF.

This chain joins TRBV18 and TRBJ2-1; 11 nucleotides align to TRBD2. This CDR3 spans 18 amino acids. Trimming at V came to 3 bases and at J to 5 bases, leaving 12 bases not matched to a gene. Germline CDR1 reads KGHSH; CDR2 reads LQKENI. This CDR3 reads CASSPEVVLAGGHNEQFF. DNA of the CDR3: TGTGCCAGCTCACCGGAAGTCGTGCTAGCGGGAGGACACAATGAGCAGTTCTTC.

A few counts support this clone. V is TRBV6-1 and J is TRBJ2-3; D gene unclear. Germline assignment: CDR1 MNHNS and CDR2 SASEGT. The CDR3 runs 12 residues. The ends were cut back, 2 bases at V and 5 bases at J, with 5 bases in the middle. As DNA, the CDR3 is TGTGCCAGCAGTGAATGGCAAGATACGCAGTATTTT. Protein product: CASSEWQDTQYF.

V and J are TRBV2 and TRBJ1-1; 9 bases match TRBD1. V lost 6 bases and J lost 4; bases outside the gene matches: 6. Per germline, CDR1 SNHLY and CDR2 FYNNEI. This CDR3 spans 14 amino acids. The DNA of the CDR3 is TGTGCCAGCAGGACAGGGGGAGGGACCACTGAAGCTTTCTTT. Translating gives CASRTGGGTTEAFF. Using reference TRBV2 and TRBJ1-1 for the parts outside the CDR3, the full variable domain is EPEVTQTPSHQVTQMGQEVILRCVPISNHLYFYWYRQILGQKVEFLVSFYNNEISEKSEIFDDQFSVERPDGSNFTLKIRSTKLEDSAMYFCASRTGGGTTEAFFGQGTRLTVV.

V is TRBV7-2 and J is TRBJ1-5, with D possibly matching TRBD1 (6 bases). Trimming stripped 5 bases from V and 9 bases from J, with 20 bases between. Per germline, CDR1 SGHTA and CDR2 FQGNSA. The CDR3 sequence is 15 residues long. The DNA of the CDR3 is TGTGCCAGCAGCACGATAAACAGGGCCTTGGGGCCCCAGCATTTT. Its protein is CASSTINRALGPQHF.

This clone was detected once. The chain is built from TRBV5-1 and TRBJ2-5, with D perhaps TRBD2 (5 bases). This CDR3 comprises 11 residues. V was clipped by 7 bases and J by 2 bases, with 6 bases between them. Germline V gene sequence: CDR1 SGHRS, CDR2 YFSETQ. The CDR3 nucleotides are TGCGCCAGCGGACTTCAAGAGACCCAGTACTTC. This encodes CASGLQETQYF.

CDR3 region: CASSFLAGRSLGNYEQYF. The CDR3 DNA sequence: TGTGCCAGCAGCTTTTTAGCGGGACGAAGCCTAGGGAACTACGAGCAGTACTTC. The chain recombines TRBV28 with TRBJ2-7; TRBD2 aligns across 8 bases. CDR3 length: 18 residues. CDR1 and CDR2 from the germline V gene are MDHEN and SYDVKM. The trim removed 6 bases at V and 3 bases at J, leaving 19 bases unmatched.

The genes are TRBV7-2 and TRBJ2-7, with 10 bases aligning to TRBD1. CDR3 length: 18 amino acids. V dropped 5 bases and J dropped 3; count of bases not matched to a gene: 16. The germline gives CDR1 SGHTA, CDR2 FQGNSA. Here the CDR3 DNA reads TGTGCCAGCAGCATCCGTCCCGGGACAGGGGTCCACCACTACGAGCAGTACTTC. Residues: CASSIRPGTGVHHYEQYF.